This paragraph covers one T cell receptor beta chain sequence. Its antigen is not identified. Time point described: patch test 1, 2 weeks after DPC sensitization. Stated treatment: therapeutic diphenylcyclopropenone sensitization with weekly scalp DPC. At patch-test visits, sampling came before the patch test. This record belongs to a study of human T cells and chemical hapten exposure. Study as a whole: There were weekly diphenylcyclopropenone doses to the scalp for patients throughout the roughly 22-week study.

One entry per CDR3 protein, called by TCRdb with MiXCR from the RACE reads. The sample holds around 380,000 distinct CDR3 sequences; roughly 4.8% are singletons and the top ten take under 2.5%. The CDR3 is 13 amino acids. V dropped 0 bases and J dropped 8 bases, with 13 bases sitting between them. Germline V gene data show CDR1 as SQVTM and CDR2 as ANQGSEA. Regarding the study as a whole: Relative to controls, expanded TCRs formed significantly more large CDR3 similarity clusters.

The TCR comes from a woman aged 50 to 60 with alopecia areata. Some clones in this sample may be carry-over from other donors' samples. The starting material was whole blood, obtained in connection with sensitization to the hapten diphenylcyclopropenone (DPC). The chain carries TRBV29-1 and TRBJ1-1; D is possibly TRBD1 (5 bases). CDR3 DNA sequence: TGCAGCGTTGAAGATCAAATTGGGGGAGAAGCTTTCTTT. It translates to CSVEDQIGGEAFF.